These 21 T cell receptor beta chains originate from one sample sequenced in a study of T cells in Graves' hyperthyroidism and ophthalmopathy. Amplified TCR beta CDR3 regions derived from RNA transcripts. HTBI primers were employed in a first-round RT-PCR of the TCR CDR3. TCRdb itself ran the multiplex PCR reads through MiXCR, one entry per CDR3 protein. The profile shows some 580,000 distinct CDR3 sequences, roughly 16% of them singletons. The source material was blood. The receptors stem from a woman in her 40s with Graves' ophthalmopathy.

This clonotype has a handful of counts. This chain uses TRBV4-2 with TRBJ1-2; D remains ambiguous. The V and J ends lost 0 bases and 0 bases respectively, with 8 bases between them. The germline V gene has CDR1 LGHNA and CDR2 YNFKEQ. The CDR3 totals 15 residues. As DNA, the CDR3 is TGTGCCAGCAGCCAAGATGGCGAAGCTAACTATGGCTACACCTTC. It codes for CASSQDGEANYGYTF.

This clonotype has at least ten counts. V gene TRBV11-2 combines with J gene TRBJ2-3; D is unclear. The germline V gene encodes CDR1 SGHAT and CDR2 FQNNGV. Trimming pared 2 bases from V and 3 bases from J, leaving 6 bases between. CDR3 length: 13 residues. The CDR3 DNA is TGTGCCAGCAGCTTAATCGGGACAGATACGCAGTATTTT. Translating it yields CASSLIGTDTQYF.

Ten or more counts support this clonotype. The chain uses TRBV15 and TRBJ1-4; D perhaps matches TRBD1 (6 bases). CDR3 length equals 15 residues. V was trimmed by 1 base and J by 3 bases, leaving 9 bases between them. Germline values: CDR1 LNHNV, CDR2 YYDKDF (reference sequence). The CDR3 DNA follows: TGTGCCACCAGCAGAGGCAGGGGAGCTAATGAAAAACTGTTTTTT. It encodes CATSRGRGANEKLFF.

This clonotype was found many times. This chain links TRBV5-1 with TRBJ2-2; 7 bases map to TRBD2. Germline-derived CDR1 and CDR2 are SGHRS and YFSETQ. V trimming: 6 bases; J trimming: 6 bases; junction bases outside the gene matches: 14. The CDR3 contains 16 residues. DNA for the CDR3: TGCGCCAGCAATATGGGGGGACTACAACTTGCCGGGGAGCTGTTTTTT. As protein: CASNMGGLQLAGELFF.

This clonotype appeared a few times. This sequence joins TRBV6-1 and TRBJ2-4, with D perhaps matching TRBD2 (7 bases). CDR1 and CDR2 from the germline V gene are MNHNS and SASEGT. The CDR3 is 19 residues long. Trimming pared 2 bases from V and 0 bases from J, leaving 20 bases between. The CDR3 sequence: CASSERGGADFGAKNIQYF. CDR3 coding DNA: TGTGCCAGCAGTGAAAGGGGGGGGGCGGATTTTGGAGCCAAAAACATTCAGTACTTC.

The rearrangement links TRBV7-9 to TRBJ1-3, with a tentative D call TRBD1 (5 bases). This CDR3 is built from 19 residues. Per the germline V gene, CDR1 is SEHNR and CDR2 is FQNEAQ (reference sequence). The CDR3: CASGLAARDGWLPGNTIYF. In nucleotides, the CDR3 is TGTGCTAGCGGCTTAGCGGCAAGGGACGGGTGGTTACCTGGAAACACCATATATTTT.

The V gene is TRBV10-3, the J gene TRBJ2-7; TRBD1 might be the D (6 bases). The CDR3 sequence is 13 residues long. Per germline, CDR1 ENHRY and CDR2 SYGVKD. Trimming shortened V by 7 bases and J by 2 bases, and 12 bases separated the two germline ends. CDR3 coding DNA: TGTGCCATCAACCGGGCAGGGGCCTACGAGCAGTACTTC. It translates to CAINRAGAYEQYF.

In this sample, this clonotype turned up a few times. The chain links TRBV28 to TRBJ2-2, with a tentative D call TRBD2 (5 bases). The CDR3 has 15 residues. Germline V gives CDR1 MDHEN, CDR2 SYDVKM. V was trimmed by 5 bases and J by 3 bases, leaving 13 bases between them. The CDR3 DNA sequence: TGTGCCAGCAGTACTCCGGGAACCTACACCGGGGAGCTGTTTTTT. Its translation is CASSTPGTYTGELFF.

The sample holds many counts of this clonotype. One end of the junction is discordant with germline, which a read error may explain. CDR3 loop: CASSPDGSNQPQHF. The CDR3 DNA reads as TGTGCCAGCTCTCCAGACGGCAGCAATCAGCCCCAGCATTTT. The chain joins TRBV5-1 to TRBJ1-5; D unresolved. CDR3 length: 14 residues. Germline CDR1 and CDR2: SGHRS and YFSETQ.

The rearrangement joins TRBV19 to TRBJ2-1; 8 bases agree with TRBD2. This CDR3 comprises 15 residues. The ends lost 2 bases at V and 8 bases at J; junction bases unmatched: 8. From germline, CDR1 is LNHDA and CDR2 SQIVND (reference sequence). CDR3 DNA: TGTGCCAGTAGTATATCAGCGGGAGTTAACTATGAGCAGTTCTTC. Encoded protein: CASSISAGVNYEQFF.

The genes are TRBV30 and TRBJ2-5; D unresolved. There are 12 residues in the CDR3. The V gene lost 7 bases and the J gene lost 0 bases, with 9 bases spanning the gap. Germline V gives CDR1 GTSNPN, CDR2 SVGIG (reference sequence). CDR3 loop: CAFLANQETQYF. CDR3 DNA sequence: TGTGCCTTCCTTGCGAACCAAGAGACCCAGTACTTC.

The table lists this clonotype with a few counts. The chain couples TRBV6-5 to TRBJ1-5, with D possibly matching TRBD1 (6 bases). The CDR3 sequence is 15 residues long. V dropped 4 bases and J dropped 4 bases, with 14 bases sitting between them. Germline CDR1 is MNHEY and CDR2 is SVGAGI. The CDR3 bases are TGTGCCAGCAGTTCCTACGAGGGGGGAAATCAGCCCCAGCATTTT. It yields the protein CASSSYEGGNQPQHF.

This clonotype showed up just a few times. This chain links TRBV28 with TRBJ1-1, with D possibly TRBD1 on 6 matching bases. Deletions cut 5 bases from V and 5 bases from J, with 18 bases between. CDR1 is MDHEN, CDR2 SYDVKM, per germline. The CDR3 runs to 15 residues. As DNA, the CDR3 is TGTGCCAGCAGTACCCTACAGGGCGGGGGGACTGAAGCTTTCTTT. It translates to CASSTLQGGGTEAFF.

The chain uses TRBV12-3 or TRBV12-4 and TRBJ2-7, with D tentatively TRBD2 (5 bases). The CDR3 has 14 amino acids. The V gene lost 5 bases and the J gene lost 2 bases, with 13 bases spanning the gap. The CDR3 coding sequence is TGTGCCAGCAGTCCAGAAGCGGCGGCCTACGAGCAGTACTTC. As protein: CASSPEAAAYEQYF.

This clonotype was seen many times. The CDR3 here is CASSRAQDRTGTNTGELFF. DNA for the CDR3: TGTGCCAGCAGTCGCGCCCAAGACCGGACTGGGACTAACACCGGGGAGCTGTTTTTT. V is TRBV3-1 and J is TRBJ2-2; a weak D match, TRBD2 (6 bases). The CDR3 totals 19 residues. The V end lost 6 bases, the J end lost 2 bases, and 25 bases lay between the germline ends. Germline CDR1 and CDR2: LGHDT and YNNKEL (reference sequence).

This clonotype has more than one count but fewer than ten. At one boundary the junction diverges from the germline segment, which might be a read error. V and J are TRBV12-3 or TRBV12-4 and TRBJ1-4; D gene unclear. The length of the CDR3 is 13 residues. For the CDR3, the DNA is TGTGCCAGCAGCCTCCGAAGTAATCAAAAACTGTTTTTT. Its translation: CASSLRSNQKLFF.

This sequence joins TRBV10-2 and TRBJ2-1; TRBD1 agrees at 11 bases. CDR1 and CDR2 from the germline V gene are WSHSY and SAAADI. CDR3 size: 15 residues. J was trimmed by 8 bases and V by 6 bases; bases with no gene match: 9. This CDR3 is CASSQPGQGVDEQFF. CDR3 sequence (DNA): TGCGCCAGCAGCCAACCGGGACAGGGGGTTGATGAGCAGTTCTTC.

There are many counts of this clonotype. The chain uses TRBV7-3 and TRBJ2-1; 8 bases are shared with TRBD2. V lost 4 bases and J lost 6; bases outside the gene matches: 11. The CDR3 is made up of 16 amino acids. Germline CDR1 reads SGHTA; CDR2 reads FQGTGA. The CDR3 loop reads CASSSKGAGGLNEQFF. The DNA of the CDR3 is TGTGCCAGCAGCTCCAAAGGCGCGGGGGGTCTCAATGAGCAGTTCTTC.

This clonotype was found many times. The chain couples TRBV2 to TRBJ2-2; maybe TRBD1 (6 bases). The CDR3 sequence is 15 residues long. Germline CDR1 SNHLY, CDR2 FYNNEI. V was clipped by 2 bases and J by 2 bases, with 9 bases between them. The CDR3 region has the DNA TGTGCCAGCAGTGAAAACAGGGCCAACACCGGGGAGCTGTTTTTT. Amino acid sequence: CASSENRANTGELFF.

As regards this clonotype: Compared with germline, one end of the junction differs, possibly owing to a read error. The V and J genes are TRBV7-2 and TRBJ2-5, with 8 bases fitting TRBD2. From germline, CDR1 is SGHTA and CDR2 FQGNSA. The CDR3 is 16 residues long. This chain's CDR3 is CASFLLAGGAQGTQYF. The DNA for the CDR3 is TGTGCCAGCTTCCTTCTCGCCGGGGGGGCCCAAGGGACCCAGTACTTC.

The chain carries TRBV7-3 and TRBJ1-5, with D uncertain. Trimming took 3 bases from V and 1 from J, leaving 13 bases between them. Germline-derived CDR1 and CDR2 are SGHTA and FQGTGA. There are 16 residues in the CDR3. The CDR3 sequence: CASSLYSPSSNQPQHF. The CDR3 bases are TGTGCCAGCAGCTTGTATTCACCTTCGAGCAATCAGCCCCAGCATTTT.